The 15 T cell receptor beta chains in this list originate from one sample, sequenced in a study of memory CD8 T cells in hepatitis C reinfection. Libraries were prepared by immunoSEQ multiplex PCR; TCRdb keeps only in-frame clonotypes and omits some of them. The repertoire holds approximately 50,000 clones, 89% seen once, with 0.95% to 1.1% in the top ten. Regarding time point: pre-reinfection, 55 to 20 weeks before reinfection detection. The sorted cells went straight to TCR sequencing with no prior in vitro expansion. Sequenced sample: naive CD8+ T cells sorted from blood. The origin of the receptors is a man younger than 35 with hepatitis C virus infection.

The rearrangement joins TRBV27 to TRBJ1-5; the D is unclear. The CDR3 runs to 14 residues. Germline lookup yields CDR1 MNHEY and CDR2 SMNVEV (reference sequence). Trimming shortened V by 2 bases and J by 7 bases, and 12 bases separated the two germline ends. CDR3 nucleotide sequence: TGTGCCAGCAGTTTAATGGCAGGCACACAGCCCCAGCATTTT. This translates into CASSLMAGTQPQHF.

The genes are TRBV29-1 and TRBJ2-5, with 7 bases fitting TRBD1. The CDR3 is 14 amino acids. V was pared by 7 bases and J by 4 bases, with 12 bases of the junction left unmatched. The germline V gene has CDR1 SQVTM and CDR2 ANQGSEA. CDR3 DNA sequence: TGCAGCGCCCCGGATGGTTACAGGGGAGAGACCCAGTACTTC. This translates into CSAPDGYRGETQYF.

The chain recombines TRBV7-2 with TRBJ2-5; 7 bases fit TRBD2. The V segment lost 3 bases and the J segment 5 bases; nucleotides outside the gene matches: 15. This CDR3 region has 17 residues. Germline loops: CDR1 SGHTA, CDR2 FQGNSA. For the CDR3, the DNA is TGTGCCAGCAGCTTTGAGCGTACGGACCTCGGGGGGGAGACCCAGTACTTC. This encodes CASSFERTDLGGETQYF.

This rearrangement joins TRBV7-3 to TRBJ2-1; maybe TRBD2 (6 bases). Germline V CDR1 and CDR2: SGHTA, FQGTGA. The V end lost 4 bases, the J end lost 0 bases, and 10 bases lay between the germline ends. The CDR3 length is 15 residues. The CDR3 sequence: CASSSLSGSYNEQFF. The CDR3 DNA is TGTGCCAGCAGCTCTCTTAGCGGCTCCTACAATGAGCAGTTCTTC.

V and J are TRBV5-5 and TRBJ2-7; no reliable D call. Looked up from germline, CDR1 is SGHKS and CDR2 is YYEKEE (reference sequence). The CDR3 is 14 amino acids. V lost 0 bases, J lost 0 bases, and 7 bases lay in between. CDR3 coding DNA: TGTGCCAGCAGCTTGGTGTACGGCTCCTACGAGCAGTACTTC. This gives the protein CASSLVYGSYEQYF.

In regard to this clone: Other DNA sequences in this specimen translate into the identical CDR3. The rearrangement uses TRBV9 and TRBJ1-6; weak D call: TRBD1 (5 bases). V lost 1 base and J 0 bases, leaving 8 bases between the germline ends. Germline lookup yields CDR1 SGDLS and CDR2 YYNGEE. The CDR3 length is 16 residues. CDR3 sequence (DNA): TGTGCCAGCAGCGTAACAGGCGACTCCTATAATTCACCCCTCCACTTT. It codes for CASSVTGDSYNSPLHF.

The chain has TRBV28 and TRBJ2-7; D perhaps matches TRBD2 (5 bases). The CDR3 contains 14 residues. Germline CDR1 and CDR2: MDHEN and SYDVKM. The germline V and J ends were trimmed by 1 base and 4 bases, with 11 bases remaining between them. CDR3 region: CASSLLPGLYEQYF. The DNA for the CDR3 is TGTGCCAGCAGTTTATTACCGGGATTATACGAGCAGTACTTC.

This CDR3 is CAIRPGLAGPTDTQYF. In DNA, the CDR3 is TGTGCCATCAGGCCGGGACTAGCGGGCCCTACAGATACGCAGTATTTT. The chain is built from TRBV10-3 and TRBJ2-3; TRBD2 agrees at 12 bases. V gave up 6 bases and J gave up 3 bases; unmatched junction bases: 7. CDR1 is ENHRY, CDR2 SYGVKD, per germline. This CDR3 is built from 16 residues.

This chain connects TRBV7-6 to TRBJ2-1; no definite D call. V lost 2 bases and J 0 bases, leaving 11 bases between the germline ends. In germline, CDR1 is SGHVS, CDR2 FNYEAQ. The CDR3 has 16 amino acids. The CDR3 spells CASSLKASSSYNEQFF. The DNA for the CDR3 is TGTGCCAGCAGCTTAAAAGCCTCAAGCTCCTACAATGAGCAGTTCTTC.

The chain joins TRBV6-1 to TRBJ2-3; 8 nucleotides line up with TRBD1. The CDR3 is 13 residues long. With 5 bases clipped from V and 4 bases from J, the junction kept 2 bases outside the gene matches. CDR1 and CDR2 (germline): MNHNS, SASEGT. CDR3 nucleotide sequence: TGTGCCAGCAGTCCGACAGGGGCAGATACGCAGTATTTT. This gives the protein CASSPTGADTQYF.

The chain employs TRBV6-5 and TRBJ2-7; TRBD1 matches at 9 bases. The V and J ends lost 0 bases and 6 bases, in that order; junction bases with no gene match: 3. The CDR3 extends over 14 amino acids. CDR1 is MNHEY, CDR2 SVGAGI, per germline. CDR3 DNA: TGTGCCAGCAGTTACTCGATGGACAGGGGCGAGCAGTACTTC. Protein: CASSYSMDRGEQYF.

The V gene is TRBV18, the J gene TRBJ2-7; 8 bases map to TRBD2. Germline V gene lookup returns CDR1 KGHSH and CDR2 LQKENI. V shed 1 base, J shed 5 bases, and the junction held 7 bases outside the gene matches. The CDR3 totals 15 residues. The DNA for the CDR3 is TGTGCCAGCTCACCACTAGGGACTAGTCCCCACGAGCAGTACTTC. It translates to CASSPLGTSPHEQYF. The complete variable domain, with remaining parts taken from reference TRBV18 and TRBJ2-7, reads NAGVMQNPRHLVRRRGQEARLRCSPMKGHSHVYWYRQLPEEGLKFMVYLQKENIIDESGMPKERFSAEFPKEGPSILRIQQVVRGDSAAYFCASSPLGTSPHEQYFGPGTRLTVT.

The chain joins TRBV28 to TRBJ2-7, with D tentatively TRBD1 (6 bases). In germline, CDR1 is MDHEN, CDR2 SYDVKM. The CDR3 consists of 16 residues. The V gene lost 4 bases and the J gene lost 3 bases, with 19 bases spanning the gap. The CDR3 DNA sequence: TGTGCCAGCAGTTCGTACTTGACAGGTATCTACTACGAGCAGTACTTC. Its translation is CASSSYLTGIYYEQYF.

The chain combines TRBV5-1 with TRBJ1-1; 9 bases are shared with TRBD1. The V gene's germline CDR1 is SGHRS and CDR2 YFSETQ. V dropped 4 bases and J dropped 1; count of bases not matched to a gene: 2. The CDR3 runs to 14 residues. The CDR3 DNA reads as TGCGCCAGCAGCAGGGGACAGGGGAACACTGAAGCTTTCTTT. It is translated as CASSRGQGNTEAFF.

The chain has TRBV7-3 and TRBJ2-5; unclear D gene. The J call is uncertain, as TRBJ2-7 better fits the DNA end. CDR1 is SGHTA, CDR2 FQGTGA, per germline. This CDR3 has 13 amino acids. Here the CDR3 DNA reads TGTGCCAGCAGCTTCGGGTTCCCCTACGAGCAGTACTTC. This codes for CASSFGFPYEQYF.